Following are 15 T cell receptor beta chains from one sample sequenced in a study of T cells in women clearing cervical HPV infection. The assay was immunoSEQ multiplex PCR, and TCRdb's table has in-frame clones only and misses some. The sample table includes tens of thousands of clones. Material: blood buffy coat. The origin of the receptors is a woman between 18 and 69 years old with a cervical HPV16 infection that either progressed to CIN3+ or cleared (not recorded which).

Of note for this clone: Read sequence stops 3 residues before the CDR3 end, and the germline J gene provides the missing end. V gene TRBV2 combines with J gene TRBJ1-4, with 9 nucleotides matching TRBD1. The CDR3 is 14 residues long. From germline, CDR1 is SNHLY and CDR2 FYNNEI. CDR3 residues: CASSRDRVNSPLFF. The part of the CDR3 DNA that was read is TGTGCCAGCAGTCGGGACAGGGTAAATTCACCA.

Worth noting for this clone: The CDR3 extends 3 residues past the end of the read, so its final part is completed from the germline J gene. The V and J genes are TRBV5-1 and TRBJ2-1, with D possibly TRBD2 on 6 matching bases. The CDR3 runs 14 residues. In germline, CDR1 is SGHRS, CDR2 YFSETQ. V was shortened by 7 bases and J by 4 bases, with 15 bases between the two germline ends. The CDR3 here is CASRRGGLYNEQFF. CDR3 DNA, as far as it was read: TGCGCCAGCCGACGTGGGGGGTTATACAATGAG.

Of note for this clone: The sequence runs out 3 residues before the end of the CDR3; the remainder is reconstructed from the germline J gene. This chain joins TRBV5-1 and TRBJ2-7; D is perhaps TRBD1 (6 bases). Trimming left V 4 bases short and J 6 bases short, with 17 bases between. This CDR3 spans 14 amino acids. CDR1 and CDR2 from the germline V gene are SGHRS and YFSETQ. The part of the CDR3 DNA that was read is TGCGCCAGCAGCGGAACAGGGTTAGGAGTCGAG. This encodes CASSGTGLGVE. The whole CDR3 protein reads CASSGTGLGVEQYF.

Concerning this clone: The missing CDR3 end, 3 residues past where the read stops, is filled in from the germline J gene. The chain combines TRBV30 with TRBJ2-3, with a possible D match to TRBD2 (6 bases). Trimming removed 0 bases at V and 2 bases at J, with 12 bases between. Germline assignment: CDR1 GTSNPN and CDR2 SVGIG (reference sequence). This CDR3 region has 15 residues. CDR3: CAWSVDRGTTDTQYF. CDR3 bases read: TGTGCCTGGAGTGTCGACCGGGGGACCACAGATACG.

About this clone itself: The read terminates 3 residues ahead of where the CDR3 ends, so the germline J gene completes it. The genes are TRBV6-1 and TRBJ1-4; weak D call: TRBD1 (5 bases). With 2 bases removed from V and 5 bases from J, the gap between germline ends came to 12 bases. The CDR3 totals 15 residues. Germline V CDR1 and CDR2: MNHNS, SASEGT. CDR3 DNA, as far as it was read: TGTGCCAGCAGTGAATTCAGACAGTCAAATGAAAAA. This sequence encodes CASSEFRQSNEK. The whole CDR3 reads CASSEFRQSNEKLFF.

As concerns this clone: The CDR3 extends 3 residues past the end of the read, so its final part is completed from the germline J gene. The chain couples TRBV14 to TRBJ1-4; the match to TRBD1 covers 9 bases. CDR3 size: 20 residues. The germline CDR1 and CDR2 sequences are SGHDN and FVKESK. The junction had 11 bases not matched to a gene; V was cut back by 0 bases and J by 0 bases. The covered CDR3 bases are TGTGCCAGCAGCCAAGAATTCACAGGGGGCATAGGAGCAACTAATGAAAAA. Amino acid sequence: CASSQEFTGGIGATNEK. The full CDR3 is CASSQEFTGGIGATNEKLFF.

Concerning this clone itself: The CDR3 end is not reached by the read, which stops 3 residues before it; the germline J gene fills it in. The same CDR3 arises from other DNA sequences in this sample as well. The chain uses TRBV4-1 and TRBJ2-7, with a possible D match to TRBD1 (5 bases). Germline CDR1 and CDR2: MGHRA and YSYEKL. There are 13 residues in the CDR3. V lost 1 base and J lost 4, with 8 bases in between. CDR3 DNA (partial): TGCGCCAGCAGCCAAGGTGGGGCGTACGAG. Protein: CASSQGGAYE. The complete CDR3 sequence is CASSQGGAYEQYF.

On this clone itself: The read halts 3 residues ahead of the CDR3 end, with the missing end drawn from the germline J gene. The chain links TRBV6-1 to TRBJ1-6, with 7 bases aligning to TRBD1. After removal of 4 bases from V and 6 bases from J, the junction contained 6 bases not matched to a gene. Germline V CDR1 and CDR2: MNHNS, SASEGT. The CDR3 has 15 residues. The CDR3 bases that were read are TGTGCCAGCAGTGCTCGACAGGGCGGTAATTCACCC. Protein product: CASSARQGGNSP. The full-length CDR3 reads as CASSARQGGNSPLHF.

As to this clone: The read ends 3 residues early relative to the CDR3; the germline J gene fills the gap. The chain is built from TRBV5-4 and TRBJ1-4; D unresolved. Looked up from germline, CDR1 is SGHNT and CDR2 is YYREEE (reference sequence). With 2 bases removed from V and 3 bases from J, the gap between germline ends came to 8 bases. The CDR3 loop spans 14 amino acids. Here the CDR3 reads CASSLDMSNEKLFF. The DNA read from the CDR3 is TGTGCCAGCAGCTTAGACATGTCTAATGAAAAA.

About this clone: The observed sequence ends 3 residues before the CDR3 terminus, with the missing tail filled in from the germline J gene. The V call is TRBV5-6, the J call TRBJ1-1; perhaps TRBD1 as D (6 bases). With 0 bases removed from V and 4 bases from J, the gap between germline ends came to 13 bases. Germline loops: CDR1 SGHDT, CDR2 YYEEEE. This CDR3 comprises 15 residues. CDR3 amino acids: CASSLAQGLFTEAFF. CDR3 DNA (partial): TGTGCCAGCAGCTTGGCCCAGGGGTTGTTCACTGAA. The full variable domain, rest sourced from reference TRBV5-6 and TRBJ1-1, is DAGVTQSPTHLIKTRGQQVTLRCSPKSGHDTVSWYQQALGQGPQFIFQYYEEEERQRGNFPDRFSGHQFPNYSSELNVNALLLGDSALYLCASSLAQGLFTEAFFGQGTRLTVV.

The CDR3 protein is CSAYLAGEETQYF. The covered CDR3 bases are TGCAGTGCATACCTAGCGGGAGAAGAGACC. The chain is built from TRBV20-1 and TRBJ2-5, with 10 bases that match TRBD2. The missing CDR3 end, 3 residues past where the read stops, is filled in from the germline J gene. Unmatched junction bases numbered 4, after V lost 6 bases and J lost 3 bases. Germline CDR1 DFQATT, CDR2 SNEGSKA (reference sequence). This CDR3 is 13 amino acids long.

Regarding this clone: The CDR3 end is not reached by the read, which stops 3 residues before it; the germline J gene fills it in. The rearrangement links TRBV7-9 to TRBJ1-2; possible D gene TRBD1, 5 bases. Trimming removed 7 bases from V and 6 bases from J, with 21 bases in between. Germline lookup yields CDR1 SEHNR and CDR2 FQNEAQ (reference sequence). The CDR3 contains 15 residues. The CDR3 here is CASTYLGAFMNGYTF. The CDR3 DNA, read in part, is TGTGCCAGCACCTACCTAGGGGCGTTCATGAATGGC.

Note on this clone: Read sequence stops 3 residues before the CDR3 end, and the germline J gene provides the missing end. V and J are TRBV5-1 and TRBJ1-6; no definite D call. Germline V gives CDR1 SGHRS, CDR2 YFSETQ. The CDR3 spans 14 residues. V lost 2 bases and J lost 8, with 11 bases in between. CDR3 DNA (partial): TGCGCCAGCAGCTTTTCCGGGCGGGATTCACCC. This encodes CASSFSGRDSP. The entire CDR3 protein reads CASSFSGRDSPLHF. Variable domain in full (rest from reference TRBV5-1 and TRBJ1-6): KAGVTQTPRYLIKTRGQQVTLSCSPISGHRSVSWYQQTPGQGLQFLFEYFSETQRNKGNFPGRFSGRQFSNSRSEMNVSTLELGDSALYLCASSFSGRDSPLHFGNGTRLTVT.

Of note for this clone: The missing CDR3 end, 3 residues past where the read stops, is filled in from the germline J gene. The rearrangement links TRBV20-1 to TRBJ2-7; 14 positions match TRBD2. V was pared by 6 bases and J by 4 bases, with 11 bases of the junction left unmatched. Germline CDR1 is DFQATT and CDR2 is SNEGSKA (reference sequence). This CDR3 has 16 residues. CDR3 residues: CSATPSGTSGSYEQYF. The sequenced CDR3 bases are TGCAGTGCAACTCCCTCCGGGACTAGCGGGAGTTACGAG.

Comment on this clone: The read ends 3 residues shy of where the CDR3 ends; the end is completed using the germline J gene. The same CDR3 is also encoded by other DNA sequences in this sample. The genes are TRBV19 and TRBJ1-3; no firm D call. There are 14 residues in the CDR3. The germline V gene has CDR1 LNHDA and CDR2 SQIVND (reference sequence). Trimming removed 3 bases at V and 2 bases at J, with 8 bases between. CDR3 DNA (partial): TGTGCCAGTAGTATGGGCAGCCCTGGAAACACC. This codes for CASSMGSPGNT. From start to end, the CDR3 is CASSMGSPGNTIYF. Based on the CDR3 plus reference TRBV19 and TRBJ1-3, the full variable domain is DGGITQSPKYLFRKEGQNVTLSCEQNLNHDAMYWYRQDPGQGLRLIYYSQIVNDFQKGDIAEGYSVSREKKESFPLTVTSAQKNPTAFYLCASSMGSPGNTIYFGEGSWLTVV.